This TCR beta chain was recovered during a study of blood T cell repertoires in COVID-19. Overall study: Donors in the United States, Italy and Spain gave samples during acute or convalescent COVID-19. The cDNA or gDNA used as material had been derived from T cells, B-cell-depleted T cells, or PBMCs.

Between the trimmed V and J ends, which lost 1 base and 6 bases, there was a span of 10 bases. The CDR3 runs 13 residues. In germline, CDR1 is SGHDN, CDR2 FVKESK. The authors' processing: Scientists estimated how many nucleated cells there were by amplifying reference gene primers. Generated by immunoSEQ multiplex PCR, the TCRdb table keeps only in-frame clones and is missing some. The DNA was the basis for D and trimming; V, J and clone size are from that table. The top ten clones hold around 15% of a sample with fewer than 40,000 clones, 88% of them seen once. Material for sequencing was peripheral blood. This clonotype originated in a man aged 60 to 69 with active COVID-19. V and J are TRBV14 and TRBJ2-7; TRBD1 might be the D (5 bases). This CDR3 reads CASSQVLRGEQYF. The CDR3 DNA is TGTGCCAGCAGCCAAGTCTTAAGGGGCGAGCAGTACTTC.